This TCR beta chain was captured by sequencing in a study of shared clonotypes between healthy human individuals. This clone was observed a single time. Terminally differentiated effector memory CD45RA+ cells were left out of the naive CD8 fraction, which was CD45RO-negative and positively selected for CCR7. Germline V lookup: CDR1 MDHEN, CDR2 SYDVKM. The CDR3 has 14 residues. Trimming removed 1 base from V and 9 bases from J; junction bases left unmatched: 6. Libraries were prepared by immunoSEQ multiplex PCR; TCRdb keeps only in-frame clonotypes and omits some of them. The sample comprises hundreds of thousands of clones, 90% to 97% of which are singletons, and less than 0.25% rests with the top ten.

This sequence was found in a man in his thirties or forties in good health. V is TRBV28 and J is TRBJ2-1; 7 nucleotides line up with TRBD1. Sequencing was carried out using naive CD8+ T cells sorted from blood. The CDR3: CASSLFTGDSEQFF. The CDR3 DNA follows: TGTGCCAGCAGTTTATTTACCGGGGACAGTGAGCAGTTCTTC.